Shown below are 26 T cell receptor beta chains from a single sample sequenced in a study of blood T cell repertoires in COVID-19. Data came from immunoSEQ multiplex PCR; TCRdb stores just in-frame clones and leaves some out. Among fewer than 600,000 clones listed, roughly 89% were seen once. What was sequenced was peripheral blood. The receptors shown here come from a young man with COVID-19, enrolled during active disease.

This clone was detected only a few times. This rearrangement joins TRBV5-8 to TRBJ1-3; D uncertain. Per germline, CDR1 SGHTS and CDR2 YDEGEE. Trimming took off 0 bases at V and 0 bases at J, with 7 bases between the two ends. This CDR3 is 15 amino acids long. The DNA for the CDR3 is TGTGCCAGCAGCTTGGTTTTCATCTCTGGAAACACCATATATTTT. This codes for CASSLVFISGNTIYF.

The gene calls are TRBV15 and TRBJ2-7; weak D call: TRBD2 (6 bases). CDR1 and CDR2 from the germline V gene are LNHNV and YYDKDF (reference sequence). Between the trimmed V and J ends, which lost 3 bases and 5 bases, there was a span of 23 bases. The CDR3 is 17 residues long. The CDR3 nucleotides read TGTGCCACCAGCAGTTCTTATAGCGGTTCAGGGTCGAACGAGCAGTACTTC. This encodes CATSSSYSGSGSNEQYF.

The rearrangement uses TRBV13 and TRBJ2-4; the match to TRBD1 covers 7 bases. The V gene end was trimmed by 2 bases and the J gene end by 5 bases; junction bases not matched to a gene: 3. This CDR3 has 14 amino acids. Germline CDR1 PRHDT, CDR2 FYEKMQ (reference sequence). The CDR3 protein is CASSLRDRQNIQYF. DNA of the CDR3: TGTGCCAGCAGCTTAAGGGACAGACAAAACATTCAGTACTTC.

This sequence joins TRBV9 and TRBJ2-7; 7 bases are a match to TRBD2. Germline V gene data show CDR1 as SGDLS and CDR2 as YYNGEE. Losses at the gene ends were 4 bases for V and 2 bases for J; bases not matched to a gene: 12. CDR3 length: 16 amino acids. The CDR3 region is CASSPRPGRGAYEQYF. The CDR3 DNA follows: TGTGCCAGCAGCCCCCGGCCGGGACGGGGGGCCTACGAGCAGTACTTC.

This clone was observed a handful of times. The chain uses TRBV7-9 and TRBJ1-2; D gene ambiguous. V gave up 1 base and J gave up 0 bases, with 12 bases separating them. Germline loops: CDR1 SEHNR, CDR2 FQNEAQ (reference sequence). The CDR3 spans 16 residues. The CDR3 region has the DNA TGTGCCAGCAGCTTAGAAAGGACTGATACTAACTATGGCTACACCTTC. Amino acid sequence: CASSLERTDTNYGYTF.

This chain uses TRBV23-1 with TRBJ2-7, with D possibly being TRBD2 (5 bases). TRBV23-1 is noted as an ORF with a role that remains uncertain. Trimming cost V 10 bases and J 5 bases, with 21 bases left between them. This CDR3 has 14 amino acids. CDR3 sequence (DNA): TGCGCCACCTCCCGGCGAAGGAGGATCCACGAGCAGTACTTC. It is translated as CATSRRRRIHEQYF.

The chain recombines TRBV18 with TRBJ1-2; possibly TRBD1 for D (6 bases). The CDR3 is made up of 15 amino acids. The germline gives CDR1 KGHSH, CDR2 LQKENI. Trimming stripped 3 bases from V and 5 bases from J, with 16 bases between. DNA for the CDR3: TGTGCCAGCTCACCTTCAACGGACAGCCTTTATGGCTACACCTTC. Translated: CASSPSTDSLYGYTF.

The rearrangement links TRBV6-5 to TRBJ1-4, with D hard to call. The length of the CDR3 is 16 residues. Per germline, CDR1 MNHEY and CDR2 SVGAGI. V lost 2 bases and J 0 bases, leaving 10 bases between the germline ends. CDR3 in DNA: TGTGCCAGCAGTTACGGCCAGTTAACAACTAATGAAAAACTGTTTTTT. Protein: CASSYGQLTTNEKLFF.

V gene TRBV5-1 combines with J gene TRBJ2-7, with 9 bases fitting TRBD2. This CDR3 has 16 residues. Germline CDR1 SGHRS, CDR2 YFSETQ. With V trimmed by 0 bases and J by 2 bases, 6 bases remained unmatched. CDR3 loop: CASSLAPSGRTYEQYF. CDR3 nucleotide sequence: TGCGCCAGCAGCTTGGCCCCCAGCGGGAGGACCTACGAGCAGTACTTC.

This chain connects TRBV10-3 to TRBJ2-7; 10 nucleotides agree with TRBD1. Germline V gene data show CDR1 as ENHRY and CDR2 as SYGVKD. The CDR3 length is 14 residues. With V trimmed by 5 bases and J by 6 bases, 7 bases remained unmatched. The CDR3 here is CAISSGTGAGEQYF. The CDR3 DNA reads as TGTGCCATCAGTTCCGGGACAGGGGCCGGCGAGCAGTACTTC.

V usage is TRBV7-8 and J usage is TRBJ2-3; D possibly corresponds to TRBD2 (5 bases). Looked up from germline, CDR1 is SGHVS and CDR2 is FQNEAQ. The CDR3 sequence is 14 residues long. The ends were cut back, 0 bases at V and 6 bases at J, with 10 bases in the middle. CDR3 nucleotide sequence: TGTGCCAGCAGCTTAGCGGGAAGCGGTGATACGCAGTATTTT. Its protein product is CASSLAGSGDTQYF.

The gene calls are TRBV29-1 and TRBJ1-1; D possibly corresponds to TRBD1 (6 bases). The CDR3 spans 13 residues. Germline lookup yields CDR1 SQVTM and CDR2 ANQGSEA. V lost 4 bases, J lost 4 bases, and 13 bases lay in between. CDR3 residues: CSVGYRDGTEAFF. The DNA for the CDR3 is TGCAGCGTTGGTTACAGGGATGGCACTGAAGCTTTCTTT. Using reference TRBV29-1 and TRBJ1-1 for the parts outside the CDR3, the full variable domain is SAVISQKPSRDICQRGTSLTIQCQVDSQVTMMFWYRQQPGQSLTLIATANQGSEATYESGFVIDKFPISRPNLTFSTLTVSNMSPEDSSIYLCSVGYRDGTEAFFGQGTRLTVV.

The gene calls are TRBV2 and TRBJ1-1, with 9 bases that match TRBD1. The germline V gene encodes CDR1 SNHLY and CDR2 FYNNEI. The CDR3 totals 14 residues. Trimming cost V 10 bases and J 0 bases; bases outside gene matches: 6. The CDR3 DNA sequence: TGTGCCAACATGAACAGGGGGCTGAACACTGAAGCTTTCTTT. Translating it yields CANMNRGLNTEAFF. The full variable domain, with the rest looked up from reference TRBV2 and TRBJ1-1, is EPEVTQTPSHQVTQMGQEVILRCVPISNHLYFYWYRQILGQKVEFLVSFYNNEISEKSEIFDDQFSVERPDGSNFTLKIRSTKLEDSAMYFCANMNRGLNTEAFFGQGTRLTVV.

J is TRBJ1-1 and V is TRBV20-1, with TRBD1 identical over 8 bases. There are 17 residues in the CDR3. Germline lookup yields CDR1 DFQATT and CDR2 SNEGSKA (reference sequence). The ends lost 3 bases at V and 3 bases at J; junction bases unmatched: 15. The CDR3 protein is CSASEPGGAALDTEAFF. DNA of the CDR3: TGCAGTGCTAGTGAGCCAGGGGGCGCGGCGTTGGACACTGAAGCTTTCTTT.

The chain carries TRBV5-4 and TRBJ2-1, with D possibly TRBD1 on 6 matching bases. The CDR3 length is 14 residues. From germline, CDR1 is SGHNT and CDR2 YYREEE (reference sequence). V was pared by 4 bases and J by 8 bases, with 16 bases between. CDR3 region: CASSVEGGLDEQFF. The CDR3 coding sequence is TGTGCCAGCAGCGTTGAAGGGGGTCTCGATGAGCAGTTCTTC.

This chain joins TRBV3-1 (or the pseudogene TRBV3-2) and TRBJ2-2; tentatively, D is TRBD2 (6 bases). Looked up from germline, CDR1 is LGHDT and CDR2 is YNNKEL (reference sequence). V was clipped by 8 bases and J by 4 bases, with 20 bases between them. This CDR3 is 16 amino acids long. This chain's CDR3 is CASSPSLPEGTGELFF. The DNA for the CDR3 is TGTGCCAGCTCACCCTCCTTACCGGAGGGCACCGGGGAGCTGTTTTTT.

This chain joins TRBV9 and TRBJ2-5; 10 positions agree with TRBD2. Germline loops: CDR1 SGDLS, CDR2 YYNGEE. There are 16 residues in the CDR3. V lost 1 base, J lost 5 bases, and 8 bases stayed unmatched. The CDR3 coding sequence is TGTGCCAGCAGCGTACTAGCGGGGGTACTAGGGGAGACCCAGTACTTC. It yields the protein CASSVLAGVLGETQYF.

This clone was found a few times. The chain is built from TRBV7-3 and TRBJ2-7, with 8 bases aligning to TRBD1. CDR1 is SGHTA, CDR2 FQGTGA, per germline. The CDR3 spans 16 residues. V lost 4 bases and J lost 5; bases outside the gene matches: 13. CDR3 amino acids: CASSSTLGDRTNEQYF. CDR3 bases: TGTGCCAGCAGCTCAACCCTGGGGGACAGGACTAACGAGCAGTACTTC.

This clone came up once. The CDR3 DNA reads TGTGCCAGCAGTGAGAGAGCTCTAGGGGGTGAAAAACTGTTTTTT. Protein: CASSERALGGEKLFF. The chain carries TRBV25-1 and TRBJ1-4, with D tentatively TRBD1 (6 bases). The V gene lost 3 bases and the J gene lost 7 bases, with 15 bases spanning the gap. The CDR3 loop spans 15 amino acids. CDR1 MGHDK and CDR2 SYGVNS come from the germline V gene.

The chain joins TRBV19 to TRBJ1-6; 7 bases are shared with TRBD1. Germline CDR1 LNHDA, CDR2 SQIVND (reference sequence). This CDR3 contains 14 residues. V gave up 3 bases and J gave up 14 bases; unmatched junction bases: 10. The CDR3 sequence is CASSIRDRSWALHF. CDR3 coding DNA: TGTGCCAGTAGTATCCGGGACAGAAGTTGGGCCCTCCACTTT.

This chain joins TRBV5-4 and TRBJ1-1; no firm D call. Germline CDR1 and CDR2: SGHNT and YYREEE (reference sequence). V lost 0 bases and J 4 bases, leaving 4 bases between the germline ends. The CDR3 covers 12 residues. The CDR3 sequence: CASSLESTEAFF. CDR3 DNA sequence: TGTGCCAGCAGCTTGGAGAGCACTGAAGCTTTCTTT.

V and J are TRBV14 and TRBJ2-1; TRBD2 matches 8 bases. Germline trimming cut 4 bases from V and 4 bases from J; bases unmatched to any gene: 12. There are 17 residues in the CDR3. CDR1 and CDR2 from the germline V gene are SGHDN and FVKESK. The chain's CDR3 is CASSRRSGVAGYNEQFF. For the CDR3, the DNA is TGTGCCAGCAGCCGCCGCTCCGGAGTAGCGGGATACAATGAGCAGTTCTTC.

J is TRBJ1-2 and V is TRBV25-1; tentative D call: TRBD1 (5 bases). The CDR3 length is 13 residues. Between the trimmed V and J ends, which lost 8 bases and 14 bases, there was a span of 24 bases. CDR1 is MGHDK, CDR2 SYGVNS, per germline. CDR3 coding DNA: TGTGCCAGCGGCGGGACGGCTACCCCTCGTAGGACCTTC. Protein product: CASGGTATPRRTF.

The CDR3 DNA is TGTGCCAGCAGCGACGGACTAGCGGGGATCTCCACCACCGGGGAGCTGTTTTTT. Translating it yields CASSDGLAGISTTGELFF. The chain carries TRBV5-5 and TRBJ2-2, with TRBD2 matching 12 bases. V dropped 4 bases and J dropped 4; count of bases not matched to a gene: 11. Germline CDR1 SGHKS, CDR2 YYEKEE (reference sequence). This CDR3 is 18 amino acids long.

The V call is TRBV18, the J call TRBJ2-5, with D possibly TRBD1 on 5 matching bases. Trimming took 4 bases from V and 1 from J, leaving 13 bases between them. Germline V lookup: CDR1 KGHSH, CDR2 LQKENI. This CDR3 has 15 residues. The CDR3 DNA reads as TGTGCCAGCTCACAACGACAGATTTCCCAAGAGACCCAGTACTTC. It codes for CASSQRQISQETQYF.

CDR3 sequence reads: CASKMGQEKTGELFF. The CDR3 region has the DNA TGCGCCAGCAAGATGGGGCAGGAGAAGACCGGGGAGCTGTTTTTT. The chain has TRBV5-1 and TRBJ2-2, with a weak D call TRBD1 (5 bases). V was clipped by 6 bases and J by 5 bases, with 17 bases between them. The germline gives CDR1 SGHRS, CDR2 YFSETQ. This CDR3 has 15 residues.